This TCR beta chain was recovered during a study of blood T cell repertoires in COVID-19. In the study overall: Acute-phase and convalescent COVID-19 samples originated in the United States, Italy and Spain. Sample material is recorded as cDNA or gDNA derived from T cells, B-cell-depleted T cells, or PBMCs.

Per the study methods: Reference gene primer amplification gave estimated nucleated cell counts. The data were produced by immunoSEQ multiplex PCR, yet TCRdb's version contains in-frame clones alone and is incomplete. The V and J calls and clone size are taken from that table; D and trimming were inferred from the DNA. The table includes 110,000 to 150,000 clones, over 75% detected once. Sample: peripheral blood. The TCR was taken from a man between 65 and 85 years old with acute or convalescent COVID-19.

Here the CDR3 DNA reads TGTGCCAGCAGCCTTAGCGGGAGTTACAATGAGCAGTTCTTC. It translates to CASSLSGSYNEQFF. This chain connects TRBV7-7 to TRBJ2-1, with 9 positions matching TRBD2. This CDR3 region has 14 residues. The germline gives CDR1 SSHAT, CDR2 FNYEAQ (reference sequence). J was trimmed by 4 bases and V by 5 bases; bases with no gene match: 3.